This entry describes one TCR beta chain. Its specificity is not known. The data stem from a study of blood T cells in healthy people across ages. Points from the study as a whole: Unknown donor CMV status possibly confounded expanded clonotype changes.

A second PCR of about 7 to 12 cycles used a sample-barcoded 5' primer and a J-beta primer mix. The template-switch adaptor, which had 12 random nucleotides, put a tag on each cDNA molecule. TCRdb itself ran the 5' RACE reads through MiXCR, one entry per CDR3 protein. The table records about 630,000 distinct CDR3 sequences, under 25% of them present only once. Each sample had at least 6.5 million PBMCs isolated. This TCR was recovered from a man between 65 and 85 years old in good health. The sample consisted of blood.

CDR3 in amino acids: CASSEAGAYEQYF. CDR3 coding DNA: TGTGCCAGCAGTGAAGCTGGTGCCTACGAGCAGTACTTC. The chain is built from TRBV2 and TRBJ2-5; D is uncertain. The J call could be wrong; TRBJ2-7 is a better fit for the DNA end. Germline lookup yields CDR1 SNHLY and CDR2 FYNNEI. This CDR3 is built from 13 residues.